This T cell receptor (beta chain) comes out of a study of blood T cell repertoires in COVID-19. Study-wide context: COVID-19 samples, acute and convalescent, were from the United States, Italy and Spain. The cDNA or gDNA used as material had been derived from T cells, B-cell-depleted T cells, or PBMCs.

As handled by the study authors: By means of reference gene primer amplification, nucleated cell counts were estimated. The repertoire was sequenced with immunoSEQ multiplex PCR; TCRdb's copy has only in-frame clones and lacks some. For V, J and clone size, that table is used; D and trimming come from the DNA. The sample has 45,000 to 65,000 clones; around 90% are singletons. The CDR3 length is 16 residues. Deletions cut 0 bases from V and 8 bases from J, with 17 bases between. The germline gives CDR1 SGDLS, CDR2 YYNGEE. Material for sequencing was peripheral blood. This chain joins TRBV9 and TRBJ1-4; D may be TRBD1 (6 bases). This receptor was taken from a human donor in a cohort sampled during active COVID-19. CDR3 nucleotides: TGTGCCAGCAGCGTAGGGGAGGGGAGTACAGGGGAAAAACTGTTTTTT. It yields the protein CASSVGEGSTGEKLFF.